A single TCR beta chain is shown here with its context. Which antigen it targets is not known. Base qualities are not at hand, and no much larger clone is one base apart. At one collaborating source in Seattle, patients were enrolled during active infection and were followed longitudinally through the course of disease. The collaborating institutions used their own protocols to collect whole blood in K2EDTA tubes. For TCRbeta analysis, collaborators shipped samples in one of three forms: frozen whole blood, isolated PBMCs, or DNA extracted from either of those sample types. The sample originates from a study of blood T cell repertoires in COVID-19 (dated by TCRdb to the early 2020s). Context from the whole study: Samples from collaborators originated in the United States, Italy and Spain and spanned both the acute and convalescent phases of COVID-19. A de-identified subject ID, COVID-19 status, age in years and sex were almost always included in the sample metadata. HLA class I and class II types, where available, came from metadata supplied by the sample provider rather than from assay-based typing. The samples were drawn from two sources: the first 160 participants of the ongoing ImmuneRACE study, and fewer than 1,500 subjects contributed by 6 global collaborators. The prospective study material was composed of cDNA or gDNA derived from T cells, B-cell-depleted T cells, or PBMCs. The repertoires were released in a freely available public database intended as a resource for research on the immune response to SARS-CoV-2. Subjects who had been exposed to COVID-19, were actively infected with it, or had recovered from it provided the deeply sampled blood TCRbeta repertoires that made up the dataset. What the work shows at the level of the full study, not this receptor alone: The quantity of clinical and demographic metadata differed by source and by participant and was supplied without curation.

TCRbeta CDR3 regions were amplified from genomic DNA by means of the immunoSEQ Assay, a bias-controlled multiplex PCR. Regarding the original processing steps: The number of nucleated cells in each sample was estimated from the amplification of reference gene primers within the assay. Sequence reads were collapsed and filtered to measure the absolute abundance of every unique TCRbeta CDR3 rearrangement. For each sample, productive Simpson clonality was calculated as the square root of Simpson's diversity index over productive rearrangements. Not all clones reach the TCRdb copy of this immuneACCESS table, which keeps in-frame sequences only. Checked studies attribute under half of the gap to unresolved V genes and leave the rest unexplained. That table furnishes V, J and clone size, whereas the DNA furnished D and trimming. The sample yields almost 300,000 clones; roughly 89% were counted once. Clones ranked in the top ten supply around 10% of the sample.

This sequence originates from a woman aged 25 to 39 with COVID-19, enrolled during active disease. Sequenced input: peripheral blood.

The base sequence is TGTGCCAGCAGTAAGGTTGCGGGGTATGGCTACACCTTC. Its product reads: CASSKVAGYGYTF. This chain joins TRBV12-3 or TRBV12-4 to TRBJ1-2; the D gene cannot be resolved reliably. The CDR3 covers 13 residues, taking in both the cysteine and the phenylalanine. Solely the CDR3 DNA is kept, with 39 bases framed from the first base. Deletion took 5 bases off V and 5 bases off J, with a span of 12 bases between the germline ends.